Listed here are 3 T cell receptor beta chains from one sample, sequenced in a study of OX40 agonist ivuxolimab in advanced cancers. Profiling relied on immunoSEQ multiplex PCR, and the TCRdb table lists in-frame clones only, not all of them. Among around 82,000 clones listed, 80% to 90% were seen once. The sequencing here drew on CD4+ or CD8+ T cells sorted from blood, taken in a trial of the OX40 agonist ivuxolimab. The receptors come from an adult with an advanced solid tumor such as melanoma, head and neck, liver or kidney cancer.

V gene TRBV6-6 combines with J gene TRBJ2-7; TRBD1 matches 8 bases. CDR1 and CDR2 (germline): MNHNY, SVGAGI (reference sequence). V dropped 5 bases and J dropped 8; count of bases not matched to a gene: 8. The CDR3 has 13 amino acids. The chain's CDR3 is CASSNIGQGKQYF. The CDR3 DNA follows: TGTGCCAGCAGTAACATAGGACAGGGCAAGCAGTACTTC.

V usage is TRBV18 and J usage is TRBJ2-1; D could derive from TRBD1 or TRBD2 (5 bases each). The ends were cut back, 3 bases at V and 3 bases at J, with 15 bases in the middle. CDR1 is KGHSH, CDR2 LQKENI, per germline. The CDR3 loop spans 16 amino acids. CDR3: CASSPIRDGVYNEQFF. The CDR3 DNA is TGTGCCAGCTCACCTATCCGGGACGGAGTCTACAATGAGCAGTTCTTC.

In nucleotides, the CDR3 is TGTGCCAGCAGCTTAGGCCCAATTAGGCGGGAGGAGCAGTTCTTC. Encoded protein: CASSLGPIRREEQFF. The gene calls are TRBV11-2 and TRBJ2-1; TRBD2 matches 7 bases. Germline CDR1 reads SGHAT; CDR2 reads FQNNGV. V was pared by 1 base and J by 10 bases, with 10 bases of the junction left unmatched. The CDR3 has 15 amino acids.